The 10 T cell receptor beta chains reported below all come from one sample, sequenced in a study of cytomegalovirus exposure and HLA in healthy donors (dated 2017 in TCRdb). Libraries were prepared through the immunoSEQ multiplex PCR assay. A mixture of 60 forward primers for TCR Vbeta segments and 13 reverse primers for TCR Jbeta segments was used in the multiplex PCR. The immuneACCESS repertoire file appears here via TCRdb, limited to in-frame rearrangements. These files lack a portion of the clones; in checked studies, under half of the deficit traces to unresolved V genes, and the cause of the others is not known. For this sample, the table gives 100,000 to 150,000 clones. About 2.2% of the sample is in the top ten clones. Sequenced input: PBMCs. These receptors were taken from a man aged 35 to 55 in good health and CMV-seronegative.

CDR3 loop: CASSLMDLGYTF. Written as DNA, the CDR3 is TGTGCCAGCAGTTTGATGGACTTGGGCTACACCTTC. This chain connects TRBV28 to TRBJ1-2; D uncertain. The germline V and J ends were trimmed by 3 bases and 8 bases, with 10 bases remaining between them. Per germline, CDR1 MDHEN and CDR2 SYDVKM. This CDR3 region has 12 residues.

J is TRBJ2-1 and V is TRBV11-3; D is possibly TRBD2 (8 bases). Germline V gives CDR1 SGHNT, CDR2 YENEEA. The CDR3 covers 16 residues. Trimming removed 3 bases from V and 7 bases from J, with 19 bases in between. The CDR3 DNA is TGTGCCAGCAGCTTTAGGTCGGGAGGGGGCCGAAATGAGCAGTTCTTC. Its translation is CASSFRSGGGRNEQFF.

The chain joins TRBV25-1 to TRBJ2-7, with TRBD2 identical over 7 bases. V shed 5 bases, J shed 6 bases, and the junction held 10 bases outside the gene matches. Germline V gives CDR1 MGHDK, CDR2 SYGVNS. There are 14 residues in the CDR3. CDR3 bases: TGTGCCAGCAGTAGGCGGGAGTATTTTGGCGAGCAGTACTTC. Protein sequence: CASSRREYFGEQYF.

The V and J genes are TRBV9 and TRBJ2-2; TRBD2 is a possible D gene (5 bases). The CDR3 runs 16 residues. Germline CDR1 reads SGDLS; CDR2 reads YYNGEE. V was clipped by 3 bases and J by 0 bases, with 12 bases between them. The CDR3 DNA follows: TGTGCCAGCAGCGCCCCGGGGTCAGCGAACACCGGGGAGCTGTTTTTT. Its translation: CASSAPGSANTGELFF.

The chain combines TRBV19 with TRBJ2-7; tentatively, D is TRBD1 (6 bases). V was trimmed by 4 bases and J by 0 bases, leaving 10 bases between them. CDR1 and CDR2 from the germline V gene are LNHDA and SQIVND (reference sequence). CDR3 size: 14 residues. The CDR3 here is CASSTTGNSYEQYF. The DNA of the CDR3 is TGTGCCAGTAGTACAACAGGGAACTCCTACGAGCAGTACTTC.

The V gene is TRBV7-6, the J gene TRBJ1-1; 8 bases fit TRBD1. Germline V gives CDR1 SGHVS, CDR2 FNYEAQ. V lost 4 bases, J lost 4 bases, and 5 bases stayed unmatched. The CDR3 extends over 14 amino acids. CDR3 in DNA: TGTGCCAGCAGCTCTCGACAGGGGCTCACTGAAGCTTTCTTT. Translated, it gives CASSSRQGLTEAFF. The full variable domain, rest sourced from reference TRBV7-6 and TRBJ1-1, is GAGVSQSPRYKVTKRGQDVALRCDPISGHVSLYWYRQALGQGPEFLTYFNYEAQQDKSGLPNDRFSAERPEGSISTLTIQRTEQRDSAMYRCASSSRQGLTEAFFGQGTRLTVV.

The chain couples TRBV5-5 to TRBJ2-7; D unclear. CDR1 is SGHKS, CDR2 YYEKEE, per germline (reference sequence). V was clipped by 4 bases and J by 1 base, with 12 bases between them. This CDR3 is built from 14 residues. The CDR3 DNA sequence: TGTGCCAGCAGCATAGCAGACTGGTCCTACGAGCAGTACTTC. It codes for CASSIADWSYEQYF.

The chain joins TRBV2 to TRBJ1-1, with unresolved D. CDR1 SNHLY and CDR2 FYNNEI come from the germline V gene. CDR3 size: 13 residues. The V and J ends lost 5 bases and 1 base respectively, with 8 bases between them. As DNA, the CDR3 is TGTGCCAGCAGTTTCGACTGGAACACTGAAGCTTTCTTT. This encodes CASSFDWNTEAFF.

The chain uses TRBV6-4 and TRBJ1-1, with D tentatively TRBD1 (5 bases). Trimming stripped 4 bases from V and 4 bases from J, with 13 bases between. Germline loops: CDR1 MRHNA, CDR2 SNTAGT. The CDR3 contains 14 residues. In nucleotides, the CDR3 is TGTGCCAGCAGTGCGACAGTTCTGAGCACTGAAGCTTTCTTT. It specifies CASSATVLSTEAFF.

J is TRBJ1-1 and V is TRBV5-6; D is perhaps TRBD1 (5 bases). This CDR3 region has 17 residues. Between the trimmed V and J ends, which lost 4 bases and 1 base, there was a span of 20 bases. CDR1 and CDR2 from the germline V gene are SGHDT and YYEEEE. CDR3: CASSPAPSGRANTEAFF. CDR3 nucleotides: TGTGCCAGCAGCCCTGCCCCCTCCGGCAGGGCGAACACTGAAGCTTTCTTT.